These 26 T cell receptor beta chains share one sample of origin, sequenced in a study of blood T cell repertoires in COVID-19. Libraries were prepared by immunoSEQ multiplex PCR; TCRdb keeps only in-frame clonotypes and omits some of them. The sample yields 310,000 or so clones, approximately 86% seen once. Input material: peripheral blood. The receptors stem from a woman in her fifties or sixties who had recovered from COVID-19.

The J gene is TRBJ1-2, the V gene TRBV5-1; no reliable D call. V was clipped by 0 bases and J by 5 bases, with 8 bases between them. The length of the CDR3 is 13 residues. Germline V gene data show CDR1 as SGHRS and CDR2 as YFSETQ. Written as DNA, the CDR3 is TGCGCCAGCAGCTTGGTCCGGGAATATGGCTACACCTTC. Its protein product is CASSLVREYGYTF.

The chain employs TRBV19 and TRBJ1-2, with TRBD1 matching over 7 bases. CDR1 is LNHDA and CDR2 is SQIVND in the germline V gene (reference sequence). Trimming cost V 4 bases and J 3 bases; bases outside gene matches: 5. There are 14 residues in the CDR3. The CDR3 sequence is CASSTRQGYYGYTF. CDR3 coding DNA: TGTGCCAGTAGTACCCGACAGGGTTACTATGGCTACACCTTC.

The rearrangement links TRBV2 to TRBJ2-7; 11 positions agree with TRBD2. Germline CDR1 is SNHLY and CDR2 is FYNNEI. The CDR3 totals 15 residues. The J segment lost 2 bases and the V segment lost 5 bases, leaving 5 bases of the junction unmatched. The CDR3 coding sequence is TGTGCCAGCAGTTTACTAGCGGGGGCCGCCTACGAGCAGTACTTC. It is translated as CASSLLAGAAYEQYF. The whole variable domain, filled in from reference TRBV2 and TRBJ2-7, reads EPEVTQTPSHQVTQMGQEVILRCVPISNHLYFYWYRQILGQKVEFLVSFYNNEISEKSEIFDDQFSVERPDGSNFTLKIRSTKLEDSAMYFCASSLLAGAAYEQYFGPGTRLTVT.

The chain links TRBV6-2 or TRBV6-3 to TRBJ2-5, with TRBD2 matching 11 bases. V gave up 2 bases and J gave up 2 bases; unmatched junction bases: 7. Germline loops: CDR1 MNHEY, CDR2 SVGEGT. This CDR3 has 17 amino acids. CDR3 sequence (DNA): TGTGCCAGCAGTTACGGAGGGACTAGCGGTTTTCAAGAGACCCAGTACTTC. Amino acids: CASSYGGTSGFQETQYF.

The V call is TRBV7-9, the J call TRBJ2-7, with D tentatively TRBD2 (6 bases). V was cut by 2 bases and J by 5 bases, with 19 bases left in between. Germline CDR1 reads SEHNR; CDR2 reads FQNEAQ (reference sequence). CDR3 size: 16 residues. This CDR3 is CASSLSIADPKDEQYF. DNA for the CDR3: TGTGCCAGCAGCTTATCCATAGCGGACCCGAAGGACGAGCAGTACTTC.

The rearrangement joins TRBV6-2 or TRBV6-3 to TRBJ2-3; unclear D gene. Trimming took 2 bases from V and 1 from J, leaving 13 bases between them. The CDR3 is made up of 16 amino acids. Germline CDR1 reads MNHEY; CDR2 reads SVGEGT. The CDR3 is CASSYRSGGGTDTQYF. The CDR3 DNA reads TGTGCCAGCAGTTACCGGTCGGGTGGAGGCACAGATACGCAGTATTTT.

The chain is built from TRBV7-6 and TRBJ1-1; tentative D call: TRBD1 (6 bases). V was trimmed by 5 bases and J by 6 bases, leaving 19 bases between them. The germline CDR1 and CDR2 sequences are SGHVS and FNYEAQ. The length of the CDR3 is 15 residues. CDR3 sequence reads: CASSRHDGQRSEAFF. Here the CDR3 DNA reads TGTGCCAGCAGCCGCCATGACGGACAGAGATCTGAAGCTTTCTTT. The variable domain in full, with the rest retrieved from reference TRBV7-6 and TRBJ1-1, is GAGVSQSPRYKVTKRGQDVALRCDPISGHVSLYWYRQALGQGPEFLTYFNYEAQQDKSGLPNDRFSAERPEGSISTLTIQRTEQRDSAMYRCASSRHDGQRSEAFFGQGTRLTVV.

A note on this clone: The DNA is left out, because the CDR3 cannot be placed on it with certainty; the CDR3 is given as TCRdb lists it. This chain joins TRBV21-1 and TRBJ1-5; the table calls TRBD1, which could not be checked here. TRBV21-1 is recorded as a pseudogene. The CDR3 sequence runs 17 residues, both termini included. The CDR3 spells CASSKVGRGNSNQPQHF.

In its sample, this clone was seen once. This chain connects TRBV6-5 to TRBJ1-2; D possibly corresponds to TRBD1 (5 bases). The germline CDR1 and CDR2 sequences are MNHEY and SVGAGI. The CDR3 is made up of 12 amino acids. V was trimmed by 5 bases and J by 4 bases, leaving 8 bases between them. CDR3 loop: CASSRRGYGYTF. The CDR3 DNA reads TGTGCCAGCAGTCGAAGGGGCTATGGCTACACCTTC.

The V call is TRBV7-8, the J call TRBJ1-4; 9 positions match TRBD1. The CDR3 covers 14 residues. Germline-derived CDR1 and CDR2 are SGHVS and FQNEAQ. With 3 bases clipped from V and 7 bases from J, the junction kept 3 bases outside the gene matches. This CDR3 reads CASSFTGGGEKLFF. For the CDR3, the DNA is TGTGCCAGCAGCTTCACAGGGGGCGGTGAAAAACTGTTTTTT. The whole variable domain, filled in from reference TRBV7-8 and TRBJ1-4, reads GAGVSQSPRYKVAKRGQDVALRCDPISGHVSLFWYQQALGQGPEFLTYFQNEAQLDKSGLPSDRFFAERPEGSVSTLKIQRTQQEDSAVYLCASSFTGGGEKLFFGSGTQLSVL.

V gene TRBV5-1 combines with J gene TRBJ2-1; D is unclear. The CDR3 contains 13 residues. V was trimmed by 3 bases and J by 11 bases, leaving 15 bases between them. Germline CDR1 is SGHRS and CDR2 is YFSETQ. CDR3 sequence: CASSSEILTQQFF. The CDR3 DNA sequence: TGCGCCAGCAGCTCCGAAATACTAACCCAGCAGTTCTTC. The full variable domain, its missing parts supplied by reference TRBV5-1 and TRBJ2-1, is KAGVTQTPRYLIKTRGQQVTLSCSPISGHRSVSWYQQTPGQGLQFLFEYFSETQRNKGNFPGRFSGRQFSNSRSEMNVSTLELGDSALYLCASSSEILTQQFFGPGTRLTVL.

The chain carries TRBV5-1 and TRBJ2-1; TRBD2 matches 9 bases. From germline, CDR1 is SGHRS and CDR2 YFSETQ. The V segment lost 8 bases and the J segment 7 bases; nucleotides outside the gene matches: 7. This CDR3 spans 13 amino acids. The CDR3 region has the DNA TGCGCCAGTGGCAGCAGCGGGAGGAATGAGCAGTTCTTC. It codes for CASGSSGRNEQFF.

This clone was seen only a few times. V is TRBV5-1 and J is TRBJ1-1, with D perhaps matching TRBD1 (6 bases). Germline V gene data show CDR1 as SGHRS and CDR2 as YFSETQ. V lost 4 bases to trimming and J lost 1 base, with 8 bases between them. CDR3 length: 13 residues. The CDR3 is CASSMGANTEAFF. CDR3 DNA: TGCGCCAGCAGCATGGGGGCGAACACTGAAGCTTTCTTT.

The CDR3 bases are TGTGCCATCAGTGAGCCTCCTCCCCCCGAGCAGTACTTC. Protein sequence: CAISEPPPPEQYF. The chain is built from TRBV10-3 and TRBJ2-7, with D unclear. The length of the CDR3 is 13 residues. Germline CDR1 ENHRY, CDR2 SYGVKD. V gave up 2 bases and J gave up 6 bases, with 11 bases separating them.

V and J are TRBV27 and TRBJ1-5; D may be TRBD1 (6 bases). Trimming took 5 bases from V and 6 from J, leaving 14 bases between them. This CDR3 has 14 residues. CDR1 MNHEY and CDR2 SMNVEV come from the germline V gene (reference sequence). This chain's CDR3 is CASSPVQGPQPQHF. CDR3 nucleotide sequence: TGTGCCAGCAGTCCCGTACAGGGTCCTCAGCCCCAGCATTTT.

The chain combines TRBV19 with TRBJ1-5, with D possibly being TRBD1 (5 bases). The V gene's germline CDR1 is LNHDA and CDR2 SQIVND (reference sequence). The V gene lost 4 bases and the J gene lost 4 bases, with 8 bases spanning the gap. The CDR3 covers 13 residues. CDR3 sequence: CASSTRENQPQHF. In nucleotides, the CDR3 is TGTGCCAGTAGTACCAGGGAAAATCAGCCCCAGCATTTT. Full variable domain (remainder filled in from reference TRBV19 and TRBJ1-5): DGGITQSPKYLFRKEGQNVTLSCEQNLNHDAMYWYRQDPGQGLRLIYYSQIVNDFQKGDIAEGYSVSREKKESFPLTVTSAQKNPTAFYLCASSTRENQPQHFGDGTRLSIL.

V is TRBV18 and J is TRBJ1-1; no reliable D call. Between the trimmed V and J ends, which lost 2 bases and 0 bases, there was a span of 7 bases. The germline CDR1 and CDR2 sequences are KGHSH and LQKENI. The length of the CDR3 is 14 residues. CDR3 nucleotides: TGTGCCAGCTCACCAACCTCAGTGAACACTGAAGCTTTCTTT. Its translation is CASSPTSVNTEAFF.

CDR3 sequence reads: CASSLAGREQPQHF. CDR3 nucleotide sequence: TGTGCCAGCAGTTTAGCGGGTCGCGAGCAGCCCCAGCATTTT. This chain joins TRBV28 and TRBJ1-5; D not certain. Germline lookup yields CDR1 MDHEN and CDR2 SYDVKM. The V end lost 2 bases, the J end lost 7 bases, and 12 bases lay between the germline ends. There are 14 residues in the CDR3.

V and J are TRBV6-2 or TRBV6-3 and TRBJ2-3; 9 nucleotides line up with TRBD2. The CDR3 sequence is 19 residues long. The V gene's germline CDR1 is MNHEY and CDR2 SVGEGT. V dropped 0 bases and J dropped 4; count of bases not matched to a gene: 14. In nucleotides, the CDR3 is TGTGCCAGCAGTTACTCGAGTACGGTGGCTAGCGGGATTCCAGATACGCAGTATTTT. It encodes CASSYSSTVASGIPDTQYF.

The CDR3 sequence: CASSRLAGETQYF. The DNA for the CDR3 is TGCGCCAGCAGCCGACTAGCGGGAGAGACCCAGTACTTC. The V call is TRBV4-1, the J call TRBJ2-5; 10 bases line up with TRBD2. The V gene's germline CDR1 is MGHRA and CDR2 YSYEKL. There are 13 residues in the CDR3. V lost 4 bases to trimming and J lost 4 bases; unmatched junction nucleotides: 0.

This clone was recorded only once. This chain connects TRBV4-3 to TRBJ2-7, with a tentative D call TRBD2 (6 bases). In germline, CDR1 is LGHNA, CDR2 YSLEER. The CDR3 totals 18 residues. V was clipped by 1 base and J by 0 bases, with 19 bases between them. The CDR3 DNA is TGCGCCAGCAGCCAAGCCCCCCTTGGGATAGCGGACTCCTACGAGCAGTACTTC. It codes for CASSQAPLGIADSYEQYF.

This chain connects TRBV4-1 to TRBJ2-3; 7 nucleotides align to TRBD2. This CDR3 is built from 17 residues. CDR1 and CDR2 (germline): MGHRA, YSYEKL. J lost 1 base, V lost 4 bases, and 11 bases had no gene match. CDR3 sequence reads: CASSPRVPGGGTDTQYF. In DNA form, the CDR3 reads TGCGCCAGCAGCCCGCGGGTACCTGGGGGGGGCACAGATACGCAGTATTTT.

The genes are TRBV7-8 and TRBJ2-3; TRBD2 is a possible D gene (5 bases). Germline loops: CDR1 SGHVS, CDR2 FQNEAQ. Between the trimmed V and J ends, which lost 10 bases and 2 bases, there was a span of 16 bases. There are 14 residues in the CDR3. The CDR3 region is CAIARTSHTDTQYF. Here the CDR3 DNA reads TGTGCCATCGCGAGGACTTCCCACACAGATACGCAGTATTTT.

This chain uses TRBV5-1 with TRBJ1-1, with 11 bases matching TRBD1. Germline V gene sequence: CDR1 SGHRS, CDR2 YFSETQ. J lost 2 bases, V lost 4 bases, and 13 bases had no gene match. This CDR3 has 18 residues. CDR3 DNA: TGCGCCAGCAGCCCATTCCGGGACAGGGGGTCCCTTAACACTGAAGCTTTCTTT. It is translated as CASSPFRDRGSLNTEAFF.

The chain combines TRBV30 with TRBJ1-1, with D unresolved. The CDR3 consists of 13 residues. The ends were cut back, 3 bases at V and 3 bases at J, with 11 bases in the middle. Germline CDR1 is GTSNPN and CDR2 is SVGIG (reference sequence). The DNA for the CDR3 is TGTGCCTGGAGCCTTCGAGTGCACACTGAAGCTTTCTTT. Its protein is CAWSLRVHTEAFF.

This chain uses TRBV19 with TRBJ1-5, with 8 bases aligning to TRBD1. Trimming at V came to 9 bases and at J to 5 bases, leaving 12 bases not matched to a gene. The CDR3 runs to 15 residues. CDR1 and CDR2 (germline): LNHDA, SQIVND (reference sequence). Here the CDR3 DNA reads TGTGCCAGCAGTTGGGGGGCAGGGGGCGATCAGCCCCAGCATTTT. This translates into CASSWGAGGDQPQHF.